This T cell receptor (beta chain) appears in the sequencing data of a study of blood T cell repertoires in COVID-19 (dated by TCRdb to 2019 to 2021). Looking at the study overall: The collaborator samples originated in the United States, Italy and Spain and spanned the acute and convalescent phases of COVID-19. The repertoires were made available in a free public database intended to serve as a resource for research on the immune response to SARS-CoV-2. The prospective study material was composed of cDNA or gDNA derived from T cells, B-cell-depleted T cells, or PBMCs. Samples were obtained from the ongoing ImmuneRACE study (first 160 participants) and from 1,254 subjects provided by 6 global collaborators. Where available, HLA class I and class II types were obtained from metadata supplied by the sample provider rather than from assay-based typing. The dataset comprised deeply sampled blood TCRbeta repertoires from subjects exposed to, actively infected with, or recovered from COVID-19. Nearly every sample came with metadata listing a de-identified subject ID, COVID-19 status, age in years and sex.

Broader findings and caveats from the paper: How much clinical and demographic metadata was included differed by source and by participant, and the metadata was provided uncurated.

As concerns this clone: Its recognized antigen is unknown. Base qualities are not recorded, but no much larger clone differs from it by a single base.

TCRbeta CDR3 regions were amplified from genomic DNA by means of the immunoSEQ Assay, a bias-controlled multiplex PCR. The paper's processing steps were these. Within the assay, amplification of reference gene primers was used to estimate how many nucleated cells each sample contained. Sequence reads were collapsed and filtered to measure the absolute abundance of every unique TCRbeta CDR3 rearrangement. For each sample, productive Simpson clonality was calculated by taking the square root of Simpson's diversity index across productive rearrangements. Imported from immuneACCESS, the table was reduced by TCRdb to in-frame sequences with V and J called. These copies leave out some clones; in studies compared against another copy, an unresolved V gene accounts for under half, and the cause of the remainder is not known. V and J calls and clone size are given by that table; D and trimming were obtained from the DNA. This sample holds around 300,000 clones; approximately 87% were observed only once. 4% of the sample is held by the ten biggest clonotypes.

Each collaborating institution followed its own protocols to collect whole blood in K2EDTA tubes. For TCRbeta analysis, collaborators shipped samples as frozen whole blood, isolated PBMCs, or DNA extracted from either of those sample types. Looking up the germline V gene yields CDR1 MNHEY and CDR2 SVGAGI. Trimming at the junction amounts to 6 bases on V and 1 base on J, and the germline ends lie 13 bases apart. The CDR3 covers 15 residues, taking in both the cysteine and the phenylalanine. Just CDR3 DNA is preserved here, 45 bases in frame from base 1. What was sequenced was peripheral blood. The sequence is built from TRBV6-5 and TRBJ1-5, with the D gene not confidently named. This clonotype was obtained from a woman between 45 and 60 years old with active or convalescent COVID-19. The CDR3 protein: CASRVTTGSNQPQHF. In nucleotide form, the sequence is TGTGCCAGCAGAGTGACTACGGGGAGCAATCAGCCCCAGCATTTT.